The 28 T cell receptor beta chains below all came from one sample that was sequenced in a study of T-cell memory formation after mild COVID-19 (dated by TCRdb to the early 2020s). The library was built by means of 5' RACE. Sequencing instrument: Illumina NovaSeq 6000. TCRdb itself trimmed the public reads at Q25 with fastp, ran MiXCR and retained productive beta chains. Rows with a matching CDR3 protein are joined into one entry that keeps the most common DNA and genes. Here the sample has 560,000 or so distinct CDR3 sequences; 17% occur a single time. The ten largest clones represent less than 10% of the sample. Sequencing used PBMCs or a T cell subset sorted from them (not recorded which). All receptors come from an adult woman who had mild COVID-19 (a few samples of this study predate the infection). The sample titles of this study are shuffled in the database, so cell type and time point are left out; the donor was told from shared clones.

This chain links TRBV25-1 with TRBJ2-2; 8 positions match TRBD1. CDR3 length: 15 amino acids. Germline V lookup: CDR1 MGHDK, CDR2 SYGVNS. The V segment lost 5 bases and the J segment 5 bases; nucleotides outside the gene matches: 7. The CDR3 spells CASSSGQGRTGELFF. The DNA for the CDR3 is TGTGCCAGCAGTTCCGGACAGGGAAGGACCGGGGAGCTGTTTTTT.

Only a few counts were recorded for this clonotype. The J gene is TRBJ2-1, the V gene TRBV7-9, with 7 bases lining up with TRBD2. Germline assignment: CDR1 SEHNR and CDR2 FQNEAQ (reference sequence). Germline trimming cut 7 bases from V and 4 bases from J; bases unmatched to any gene: 10. The CDR3 is 15 residues long. The CDR3 DNA reads as TGTGCCAGCACTTCGGGTAGCGGGCCTTACAATGAGCAGTTCTTC. Amino acid sequence: CASTSGSGPYNEQFF. The full variable domain, rest sourced from reference TRBV7-9 and TRBJ2-1, is DTGVSQNPRHKITKRGQNVTFRCDPISEHNRLYWYRQTLGQGPEFLTYFQNEAQLEKSRLLSDRFSAERPKGSFSTLEIQRTEQGDSAMYLCASTSGSGPYNEQFFGPGTRLTVL.

This clonotype was picked up a small number of times. J is TRBJ1-1 and V is TRBV5-1; D is perhaps TRBD1 (5 bases). V lost 9 bases and J 6 bases, leaving 18 bases between the germline ends. This CDR3 has 13 residues. From germline, CDR1 is SGHRS and CDR2 YFSETQ. The CDR3 DNA reads TGCGCCACCGCGGACGTACCGGGGGCTGAAGCTTTCTTT. It encodes CATADVPGAEAFF. Filled out from reference TRBV5-1 and TRBJ1-1, the complete variable domain reads KAGVTQTPRYLIKTRGQQVTLSCSPISGHRSVSWYQQTPGQGLQFLFEYFSETQRNKGNFPGRFSGRQFSNSRSEMNVSTLELGDSALYLCATADVPGAEAFFGQGTRLTVV.

This clonotype was seen only a few times. The chain carries TRBV3-1 and TRBJ2-2; 9 bases are shared with TRBD1. Per germline, CDR1 LGHDT and CDR2 YNNKEL (reference sequence). This CDR3 comprises 15 residues. V was clipped by 2 bases and J by 7 bases; unmatched bases: 5. The CDR3 DNA is TGTGCCAGCAGCCAAACGGGACAGGGTGGCGGGGAGCTGTTTTTT. This encodes CASSQTGQGGGELFF.

The rearrangement joins TRBV12-3 or TRBV12-4 to TRBJ2-1; D remains unclear. Between the trimmed V and J ends, which lost 5 bases and 10 bases, there was a span of 12 bases. CDR3 length: 12 amino acids. The CDR3 loop reads CASSPRPREQFF. The CDR3 region has the DNA TGTGCCAGCAGTCCTAGGCCAAGGGAGCAGTTCTTC.

The chain carries TRBV7-6 and TRBJ1-5; D is uncertain. The CDR3 spans 15 residues. The germline gives CDR1 SGHVS, CDR2 FNYEAQ. Trimming pared 1 base from V and 2 bases from J, leaving 9 bases between. CDR3 in DNA: TGTGCCAGCAGCTTAGTTGGCGGAGGCAATCAGCCCCAGCATTTT. Translated, it gives CASSLVGGGNQPQHF.

This clonotype showed up just a few times. This sequence joins TRBV5-1 and TRBJ1-1; D unclear. This CDR3 comprises 14 residues. V lost 2 bases, J lost 1 base, and 9 bases lay in between. Germline V gene sequence: CDR1 SGHRS, CDR2 YFSETQ. The chain's CDR3 is CASSFQDKNTEAFF. CDR3 nucleotide sequence: TGCGCCAGCAGCTTTCAGGATAAGAACACTGAAGCTTTCTTT.

There are a few counts of this clonotype. This sequence joins TRBV20-1 and TRBJ1-2, with TRBD1 matching over 8 bases. V shed 5 bases, J shed 8 bases, and the junction held 10 bases outside the gene matches. CDR3 length: 13 residues. Germline V lookup: CDR1 DFQATT, CDR2 SNEGSKA (reference sequence). The CDR3 protein is CSARSRQGAGYTF. In DNA form, the CDR3 reads TGCAGTGCTCGCTCCCGCCAGGGGGCAGGCTACACCTTC.

The chain has TRBV12-3 or TRBV12-4 and TRBJ2-1; D is unresolved. This CDR3 is built from 15 residues. The V gene lost 5 bases and the J gene lost 4 bases, with 15 bases spanning the gap. For the CDR3, the DNA is TGTGCCAGCAGTCCCGAGGAGTCCCCATACAATGAGCAGTTCTTC. This sequence encodes CASSPEESPYNEQFF.

This clonotype has more than one count but fewer than ten. The V gene is TRBV2, the J gene TRBJ2-3, with D unresolved. V shed 5 bases and J shed 0 bases, with 9 bases lying between them. The germline gives CDR1 SNHLY, CDR2 FYNNEI. The CDR3 loop spans 14 amino acids. The CDR3: CASSSTLSTDTQYF. As DNA, the CDR3 is TGTGCCAGCAGTTCCACCCTGAGCACAGATACGCAGTATTTT.

This clonotype was seen repeatedly, ten times or more. The genes are TRBV7-6 and TRBJ2-3; 9 bases match TRBD1. The trim removed 5 bases at V and 0 bases at J, leaving 3 bases unmatched. This CDR3 is 15 amino acids long. Germline assignment: CDR1 SGHVS and CDR2 FNYEAQ. This CDR3 reads CASSKQGASTDTQYF. CDR3 bases: TGTGCCAGCAGCAAACAGGGGGCAAGCACAGATACGCAGTATTTT.

The chain recombines TRBV15 with TRBJ1-1; D perhaps matches TRBD1 (5 bases). The CDR3 is 13 amino acids. Germline V gene lookup returns CDR1 LNHNV and CDR2 YYDKDF (reference sequence). V lost 4 bases and J 2 bases, leaving 8 bases between the germline ends. DNA for the CDR3: TGTGCCACCAGCACAGACAGTAACACTGAAGCTTTCTTT. The encoded protein is CATSTDSNTEAFF.

J is TRBJ2-1 and V is TRBV3-1, with 9 bases lining up with TRBD2. The ends lost 4 bases at V and 3 bases at J; junction bases unmatched: 7. CDR1 is LGHDT and CDR2 is YNNKEL in the germline V gene (reference sequence). The CDR3 spans 16 residues. The CDR3 region has the DNA TGTGCCAGCAGCCCGGTGCGGGGGGGCCTCTACAATGAGCAGTTCTTC. As protein: CASSPVRGGLYNEQFF.

The table lists this clonotype with a few counts. The genes are TRBV3-1 and TRBJ2-3; no clear D gene. The germline V and J ends were trimmed by 0 bases and 4 bases, with 5 bases remaining between them. CDR1 LGHDT and CDR2 YNNKEL come from the germline V gene (reference sequence). The CDR3 length is 13 residues. The CDR3 spells CASSQDFADTQYF. The CDR3, as DNA: TGTGCCAGCAGCCAAGATTTCGCAGATACGCAGTATTTT.

This clonotype was recorded at least ten times. This sequence joins TRBV7-2 and TRBJ2-1; 15 bases are a match to TRBD2. CDR3 length: 15 residues. Germline V gives CDR1 SGHTA, CDR2 FQGNSA. With 3 bases clipped from V and 7 bases from J, the junction kept 1 base outside the gene matches. The CDR3 bases are TGTGCCAGCAGCTTCGGACTAGCGGGAGGGAATGAGCAGTTCTTC. Translating it yields CASSFGLAGGNEQFF.

The gene calls are TRBV4-1 and TRBJ1-1; D is uncertain. There are 14 residues in the CDR3. Trimming removed 3 bases from V and 0 bases from J, with 8 bases in between. In germline, CDR1 is MGHRA, CDR2 YSYEKL. CDR3 protein: CASSQTNMNTEAFF. The CDR3 nucleotides read TGCGCCAGCAGCCAGACTAATATGAACACTGAAGCTTTCTTT.

The table lists this clonotype with a count of one. The rearrangement links TRBV9 to TRBJ1-2; a weak D match, TRBD1 (6 bases). The ends were cut back, 0 bases at V and 5 bases at J, with 11 bases in the middle. The CDR3 spans 14 residues. Germline V gene lookup returns CDR1 SGDLS and CDR2 YYNGEE. CDR3 sequence (DNA): TGTGCCAGCAGCGTAGGTGACAGGCAATATGGCTACACCTTC. Translated, it gives CASSVGDRQYGYTF.

This clonotype was seen only a few times. The rearrangement joins TRBV4-1 to TRBJ2-1; 7 bases line up with TRBD1. The CDR3 runs 14 residues. CDR1 and CDR2 from the germline V gene are MGHRA and YSYEKL. With V trimmed by 0 bases and J by 9 bases, 5 bases remained unmatched. CDR3 sequence reads: CASSQDEGAREQFF. The CDR3 DNA follows: TGCGCCAGCAGCCAAGATGAGGGGGCACGTGAGCAGTTCTTC.

This rearrangement joins TRBV27 to TRBJ2-3; D could derive from TRBD1 or TRBD2 (5 bases each). V lost 7 bases and J lost 1, with 18 bases in between. The CDR3 spans 16 residues. CDR1 is MNHEY, CDR2 SMNVEV, per germline (reference sequence). The CDR3 nucleotides are TGTGCCAGCAAGGAATCAGGGCTAGCTGGCACAGATACGCAGTATTTT. This codes for CASKESGLAGTDTQYF.

This clonotype was seen only once. The rearrangement uses TRBV29-1 and TRBJ1-1, with 9 bases fitting TRBD1. Germline trimming cut 6 bases from V and 10 bases from J; bases unmatched to any gene: 12. In germline, CDR1 is SQVTM, CDR2 ANQGSEA. The length of the CDR3 is 13 residues. The CDR3 sequence is CSVQTGGRVGAFF. The CDR3 region has the DNA TGCAGCGTACAGACAGGGGGAAGGGTGGGAGCTTTCTTT. Looking up the rest from reference TRBV29-1 and TRBJ1-1 gives the full variable domain: SAVISQKPSRDICQRGTSLTIQCQVDSQVTMMFWYRQQPGQSLTLIATANQGSEATYESGFVIDKFPISRPNLTFSTLTVSNMSPEDSSIYLCSVQTGGRVGAFFGQGTRLTVV.

The CDR3 coding sequence is TGTGCCAGCAGTGCCTCTGGGGTGGGTGAGCAGTACTTC. It is translated as CASSASGVGEQYF. The V call is TRBV27, the J call TRBJ2-7, with D unclear. CDR1 is MNHEY and CDR2 is SMNVEV in the germline V gene (reference sequence). This CDR3 spans 13 amino acids. Trimming stripped 5 bases from V and 7 bases from J, with 15 bases between.

The V call is TRBV30, the J call TRBJ2-1; maybe TRBD2 (6 bases). CDR1 is GTSNPN, CDR2 SVGIG, per germline (reference sequence). This CDR3 comprises 14 residues. The V gene lost 0 bases and the J gene lost 10 bases, with 16 bases spanning the gap. The CDR3 is CAWSVPTRFYEQFF. CDR3 bases: TGTGCCTGGAGTGTCCCGACTAGATTCTACGAGCAGTTCTTC.

In nucleotides, the CDR3 is TGCAGTGCTTTACCGGGACTCTTCCAAGAGACCCAGTACTTC. Translation: CSALPGLFQETQYF. The gene calls are TRBV20-1 and TRBJ2-5; possibly TRBD2 for D (6 bases). The CDR3 is made up of 14 amino acids. Germline loops: CDR1 DFQATT, CDR2 SNEGSKA (reference sequence). Trimming took 5 bases from V and 1 from J, leaving 14 bases between them.

V is TRBV18 and J is TRBJ2-7; 12 nucleotides line up with TRBD2. The CDR3 length is 15 residues. V shed 4 bases and J 5 bases; nucleotides not matched to a gene: 6. Germline-derived CDR1 and CDR2 are KGHSH and LQKENI. CDR3 loop: CASSLASGRANEQYF. CDR3 in DNA: TGTGCCAGCTCACTTGCTAGCGGGAGGGCCAACGAGCAGTACTTC.

This clonotype was counted between two and nine times. V and J are TRBV18 and TRBJ2-3, with D tentatively TRBD1 (5 bases). The V end was cut by 3 bases, the J end by 2 bases, with 15 bases between. Looked up from germline, CDR1 is KGHSH and CDR2 is LQKENI. The CDR3 is 16 residues long. The CDR3 DNA follows: TGTGCCAGCTCACCGGGGCAGGGCCCCGCCACAGATACGCAGTATTTT. Protein product: CASSPGQGPATDTQYF.

This clonotype was detected only a few times. The chain employs TRBV20-1 and TRBJ1-2; 9 bases line up with TRBD1. The CDR3 totals 14 residues. CDR1 is DFQATT, CDR2 SNEGSKA, per germline (reference sequence). The trim removed 1 base at V and 8 bases at J, leaving 8 bases unmatched. DNA of the CDR3: TGCAGTGCTAGAGTCCCGGGACAGGGTTTGGGCTACACCTTC. The encoded protein is CSARVPGQGLGYTF.

V usage is TRBV5-1 and J usage is TRBJ2-3, with TRBD2 identical over 11 bases. V dropped 3 bases and J dropped 1; count of bases not matched to a gene: 10. Germline CDR1 reads SGHRS; CDR2 reads YFSETQ. The CDR3 covers 18 residues. This CDR3 reads CASSSGTSGLGGTDTQYF. For the CDR3, the DNA is TGCGCCAGCAGCTCCGGGACTAGCGGCTTAGGGGGCACAGATACGCAGTATTTT.

This clonotype was counted only a few times. CDR3 coding DNA: TGTGCCAGCAGTTTAGCACCCCGGACAGGGGCTTACTCCTACGAGCAGTACTTC. Translated, it gives CASSLAPRTGAYSYEQYF. The chain links TRBV12-3 or TRBV12-4 to TRBJ2-7; 9 bases align to TRBD1. The CDR3 loop spans 18 amino acids. J gave up 0 bases and V 0 bases, and 9 bases lay outside the gene matches.